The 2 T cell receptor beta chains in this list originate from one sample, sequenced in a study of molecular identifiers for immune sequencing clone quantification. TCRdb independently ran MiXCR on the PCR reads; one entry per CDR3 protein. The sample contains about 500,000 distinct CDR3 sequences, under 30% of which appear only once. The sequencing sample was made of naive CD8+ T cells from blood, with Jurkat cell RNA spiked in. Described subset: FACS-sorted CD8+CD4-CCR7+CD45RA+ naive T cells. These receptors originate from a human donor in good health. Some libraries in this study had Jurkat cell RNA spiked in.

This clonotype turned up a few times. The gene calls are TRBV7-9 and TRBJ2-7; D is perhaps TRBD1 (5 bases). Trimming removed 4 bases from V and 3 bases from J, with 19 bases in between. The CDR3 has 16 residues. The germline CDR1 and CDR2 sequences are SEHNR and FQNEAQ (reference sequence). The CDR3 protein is CASSSQQGLKVYEQYF. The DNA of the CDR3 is TGTGCCAGCAGCTCACAGCAGGGTTTGAAAGTCTACGAGCAGTACTTC. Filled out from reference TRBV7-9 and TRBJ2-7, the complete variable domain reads DTGVSQNPRHKITKRGQNVTFRCDPISEHNRLYWYRQTLGQGPEFLTYFQNEAQLEKSRLLSDRFSAERPKGSFSTLEIQRTEQGDSAMYLCASSSQQGLKVYEQYFGPGTRLTVT.

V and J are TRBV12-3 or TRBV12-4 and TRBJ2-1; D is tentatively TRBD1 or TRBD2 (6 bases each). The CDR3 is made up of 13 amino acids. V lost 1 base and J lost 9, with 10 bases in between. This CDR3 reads CASSLEGGTEQFF. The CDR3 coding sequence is TGTGCCAGCAGTTTAGAAGGGGGGACTGAGCAGTTCTTC.